Below, one T cell receptor beta chain is given with its context. Produced via immunoSEQ multiplex PCR; TCRdb's table is partial and in-frame only. The sample records a few hundred thousand clones, 85% to 90% being singletons. In Seattle, patients joined the study during active infection and were tracked longitudinally. The junction had 8 bases not matched to a gene; V was cut back by 4 bases and J by 3 bases. Germline V lookup: CDR1 KGHDR, CDR2 SFDVKD. The CDR3 extends over 16 amino acids. This record belongs to a study of blood T cell repertoires in COVID-19. Background on the study: The analysed material was cDNA or gDNA that came from T cells, B-cell-depleted T cells, or PBMCs.

This sequence originates from a woman aged 45-65 years with COVID-19, enrolled during active disease. The sample comprised peripheral blood. The chain joins TRBV24-1 to TRBJ2-5; 9 nucleotides line up with TRBD1. The CDR3 nucleotides read TGTGCCACCAGTGACACCGGGACAGGGTTTGAAGAGACCCAGTACTTC. The encoded protein is CATSDTGTGFEETQYF.